A single sample is the source of the 21 T cell receptor beta chains below, sequenced in a study of blood T cells in healthy people across ages. Through a sample-barcoded 5' primer and a J-beta primer mix, a second PCR was run for roughly 7 to 11 cycles. TCRdb passed the 5' RACE reads through MiXCR, listing each CDR3 protein once. The sample has about 1.4 million distinct CDR3 sequences, almost 60% seen once. The specimen sequenced was blood. The receptors were gathered from a man aged 18 to 30 in good health.

The chain links TRBV7-8 to TRBJ1-1; D unclear. Trimming left V 5 bases short and J 5 bases short, with 18 bases between. The CDR3 loop spans 15 amino acids. The germline V gene has CDR1 SGHVS and CDR2 FQNEAQ. The CDR3 region is CASSQVFGERTEAFF. In DNA, the CDR3 is TGTGCCAGCAGCCAGGTCTTTGGAGAAAGGACTGAAGCTTTCTTT.

This clonotype was observed at least ten times. The chain couples TRBV20-1 to TRBJ1-2; no definite D call. The CDR3 has 13 residues. V lost 0 bases and J 5 bases, leaving 10 bases between the germline ends. CDR1 and CDR2 from the germline V gene are DFQATT and SNEGSKA (reference sequence). In DNA form, the CDR3 reads TGCAGTGCTAGAGACGCCTCGGGGTATGGCTACACCTTC. Protein product: CSARDASGYGYTF.

This rearrangement joins TRBV7-2 to TRBJ1-1; no clear D gene. The CDR3 sequence is 15 residues long. CDR1 and CDR2 from the germline V gene are SGHTA and FQGNSA. Trimming pared 5 bases from V and 1 base from J, leaving 14 bases between. The CDR3 sequence is CASSPNAGSNTEAFF. DNA of the CDR3: TGTGCCAGCAGCCCAAATGCGGGGTCGAACACTGAAGCTTTCTTT.

This clonotype showed up just a few times. V gene TRBV4-1 combines with J gene TRBJ2-7; TRBD2 is a possible D gene (5 bases). This CDR3 has 14 residues. Trimming took off 4 bases at V and 3 bases at J, with 13 bases between the two ends. Germline V gene lookup returns CDR1 MGHRA and CDR2 YSYEKL. CDR3 DNA: TGCGCCAGCAGCCCCCCCCGGGAAAGCTACGAGCAGTACTTC. It is translated as CASSPPRESYEQYF.

This chain links TRBV15 with TRBJ2-7; weak D call: TRBD1 (6 bases). The CDR3 is made up of 14 amino acids. CDR1 is LNHNV and CDR2 is YYDKDF in the germline V gene (reference sequence). V was trimmed by 5 bases and J by 1 base, leaving 12 bases between them. CDR3 loop: CATSWTVGSYEQYF. The CDR3 nucleotides are TGTGCCACCAGCTGGACAGTGGGTTCCTACGAGCAGTACTTC.

This sequence joins TRBV6-6 and TRBJ2-3, with 9 bases identical to TRBD2. V shed 6 bases and J 5 bases; nucleotides not matched to a gene: 15. In germline, CDR1 is MNHNY, CDR2 SVGAGI (reference sequence). The CDR3 totals 17 residues. CDR3 amino acids: CASSFSRRGGPGDTQYF. CDR3 nucleotide sequence: TGTGCCAGCAGCTTCTCGCGGCGGGGGGGCCCGGGAGATACGCAGTATTTT.

J is TRBJ2-7 and V is TRBV2; tentative D call: TRBD2 (6 bases). This CDR3 has 16 amino acids. V was trimmed by 7 bases and J by 4 bases, leaving 23 bases between them. Germline CDR1 is SNHLY and CDR2 is FYNNEI. In DNA form, the CDR3 reads TGTGCCAGCATCCTAACCGGCGGCGGGACGGGTTACGAGCAGTACTTC. Its translation: CASILTGGGTGYEQYF.

A word on this clonotype: Germline is not matched at one junction end, which may reflect a read error. The V call is TRBV6-2 or TRBV6-3, the J call TRBJ2-5; 7 nucleotides line up with TRBD1. Germline loops: CDR1 MNHEY, CDR2 SVGEGT. This CDR3 region has 14 residues. CDR3 in DNA: TGTGCCAGCAGGCAGGGACAGCCACAAGAGGCCCAGTACTTC. Its translation: CASRQGQPQEAQYF.

The CDR3 region has the DNA TGTGCCAGCAGCCCGGGTTTGGGGGCAGTCGGTGAAAAACTGTTTTTT. It is translated as CASSPGLGAVGEKLFF. The chain combines TRBV5-5 with TRBJ1-4; a weak D match, TRBD1 (6 bases). Trimming removed 4 bases from V and 7 bases from J, with 20 bases in between. CDR3 size: 16 residues. The germline V gene encodes CDR1 SGHKS and CDR2 YYEKEE (reference sequence).

The chain is built from TRBV2 and TRBJ2-5, with TRBD1 as a possible D gene (6 bases). The germline V gene has CDR1 SNHLY and CDR2 FYNNEI. This CDR3 has 14 residues. V was clipped by 10 bases and J by 1 base, with 16 bases between them. CDR3: CAISLRTAQETQYF. Here the CDR3 DNA reads TGTGCCATTAGCCTTCGGACAGCCCAAGAGACCCAGTACTTC.

The rearrangement uses TRBV11-2 and TRBJ1-1, with 7 bases lining up with TRBD1. The trim removed 1 base at V and 8 bases at J, leaving 7 bases unmatched. The CDR3 runs 14 residues. Per the germline V gene, CDR1 is SGHAT and CDR2 is FQNNGV. CDR3 residues: CASSLASGGREAFF. CDR3 DNA sequence: TGTGCCAGCAGCTTAGCTTCAGGGGGTAGAGAAGCTTTCTTT.

This clonotype has just a few counts. The junction departs from germline at one end; a sequencing error may be responsible. This chain connects TRBV4-3 to TRBJ2-7, with 10 bases fitting TRBD2. Germline V gives CDR1 LGHNA, CDR2 YSLEER. The CDR3 length is 15 residues. CDR3 region: CASSQATGLAYEQYF. CDR3 sequence (DNA): TGTGCCAGCAGCCAAGCCACGGGACTAGCGTACGAGCAGTACTTC.

The gene calls are TRBV7-2 and TRBJ1-2; D perhaps matches TRBD1 (5 bases). With 2 bases removed from V and 10 bases from J, the gap between germline ends came to 11 bases. Per germline, CDR1 SGHTA and CDR2 FQGNSA. This CDR3 is built from 12 residues. The CDR3 region has the DNA TGTGCCAGCAGCTTAAGGACGGGGGACTACACCTTC. Translation: CASSLRTGDYTF.

The chain joins TRBV11-3 to TRBJ2-3, with 8 bases fitting TRBD2. CDR1 is SGHNT, CDR2 YENEEA, per germline. The CDR3 loop spans 13 amino acids. V shed 5 bases, J shed 11 bases, and the junction held 9 bases outside the gene matches. CDR3 residues: CASSRSGSEMQYF. The CDR3 nucleotides read TGTGCCAGCAGCAGGAGCGGGAGTGAAATGCAGTATTTT.

This clonotype has just a few counts. The J gene is TRBJ2-1, the V gene TRBV12-3 or TRBV12-4; TRBD1 matches 10 bases. V trimming: 5 bases; J trimming: 8 bases; junction bases outside the gene matches: 9. The CDR3 length is 15 residues. The CDR3 here is CASSNGQGEGYEQFF. CDR3 nucleotides: TGTGCCAGCAGTAACGGACAGGGGGAAGGCTATGAGCAGTTCTTC.

There are a few counts of this clonotype. J is TRBJ1-2 and V is TRBV5-1, with D perhaps TRBD1 (5 bases). CDR1 and CDR2 from the germline V gene are SGHRS and YFSETQ. The CDR3 length is 12 residues. V was trimmed by 3 bases and J by 6 bases, leaving 9 bases between them. The CDR3, as DNA: TGCGCCAGCAGCTCTCAGGGTAATGGCTACACCTTC. It translates to CASSSQGNGYTF. The variable domain in full, with the rest retrieved from reference TRBV5-1 and TRBJ1-2, is KAGVTQTPRYLIKTRGQQVTLSCSPISGHRSVSWYQQTPGQGLQFLFEYFSETQRNKGNFPGRFSGRQFSNSRSEMNVSTLELGDSALYLCASSSQGNGYTFGSGTRLTVV.

This clonotype was found once. The chain joins TRBV7-2 to TRBJ1-5; 8 nucleotides match TRBD1. The CDR3 spans 15 residues. V was pared by 5 bases and J by 6 bases, with 9 bases of the junction left unmatched. The germline gives CDR1 SGHTA, CDR2 FQGNSA. CDR3 sequence (DNA): TGTGCCAGCAGCCCCAACAGGGGGGTGGGTCAGCCCCAGCATTTT. Translated: CASSPNRGVGQPQHF.

This clonotype was recorded once. This chain uses TRBV6-5 with TRBJ1-6; 7 positions agree with TRBD1. This CDR3 is 14 amino acids long. J was trimmed by 5 bases and V by 6 bases; bases with no gene match: 4. Germline CDR1 MNHEY, CDR2 SVGAGI. For the CDR3, the DNA is TGTGCCAGCAGGGTACAGGGGAATAATTCACCCCTCCACTTT. It codes for CASRVQGNNSPLHF.

This chain uses TRBV5-1 with TRBJ2-1; D gene unclear. Germline V CDR1 and CDR2: SGHRS, YFSETQ. V was cut by 0 bases and J by 7 bases, with 11 bases left in between. CDR3 length equals 14 residues. The CDR3 region has the DNA TGCGCCAGCAGCTTGGATTCCACGATGAATGAGCAGTTCTTC. This codes for CASSLDSTMNEQFF.

V usage is TRBV5-6 and J usage is TRBJ1-1; D is ambiguous. Germline V gene sequence: CDR1 SGHDT, CDR2 YYEEEE. The V gene lost 2 bases and the J gene lost 4 bases, with 12 bases spanning the gap. CDR3 length: 14 residues. CDR3 protein: CASSFLGEGTEAFF. Here the CDR3 DNA reads TGTGCCAGCAGCTTCCTCGGGGAGGGCACTGAAGCTTTCTTT.

This chain uses TRBV7-2 with TRBJ2-4; the match to TRBD1 covers 8 bases. The assigned J gene may be wrong: the sequence end matches TRBJ2-7 better. CDR1 is SGHTA, CDR2 FQGNSA, per germline. This CDR3 contains 21 residues. As DNA, the CDR3 is TGTGCCAGCAGCTTAAGCTCACGGAGGACAGGCAACAGGGGGGCTCTAAACGAGCAGTACTTC. Encoded protein: CASSLSSRRTGNRGALNEQYF.